This is a list of T cell receptor beta chains from one sample in a study of blood T cells in healthy people across ages. Using its own MiXCR run on the 5' RACE reads, TCRdb lists one record per CDR3 protein. Of 1 million to 1.2 million distinct CDR3 sequences detected, around two fifths appear once; the ten largest clones hold around 13%. The specimen was blood. The receptor set was obtained from a man between 18 and 29 years old in good health. Each CDR3 is given with its conserved first and last residue. The order of the fields is J gene, V gene, CDR3 protein.

TRBJ2-1,TRBV4-2,CASSHAGTSSYNEQFF
TRBJ2-3,TRBV20-1,CSAWDTGTDTQYF
TRBJ1-2,TRBV20-1,CSVKQGWYGYTF
TRBJ2-1,TRBV7-3,CASSPGASVNNEQFF
TRBJ2-4,TRBV4-1,CASSQVSGEGLYF
TRBJ2-7,TRBV9,CASSVGQGIYEQYF
TRBJ2-2,TRBV27,CASSPLGRYNTGELFF
TRBJ1-5,TRBV18,CASSVTGYEGNQPQHF
TRBJ1-2,TRBV20-1,CSALSGNYGYTF
TRBJ2-4,TRBV20-1,CSAPPTGVSAKNIQYF
TRBJ2-2,TRBV4-3,CASSPRTRGPGELFF
TRBJ1-1,TRBV7-9,CASSLPTGEAFF
TRBJ2-1,TRBV11-1,CASSPTDGAGEQFF
TRBJ2-7,TRBV28,CASRPGTGLISYEQYF
TRBJ1-1,TRBV24-1,CATSGVRRTEAFF
TRBJ2-6,TRBV27,CASSFNQGSSGANVLTF
TRBJ1-1,TRBV2,CASSEDTVNTEAFF
TRBJ1-4,TRBV12-3/TRBV12-4,CASSLLTGNEKLFF
TRBJ1-2,TRBV20-1,CSARGPPGQTNGYTF
TRBJ1-4,TRBV4-1,CASSQAGAPTGEEKLFF
TRBJ1-1,TRBV12-5,CASGLQGGTEAFF
TRBJ1-2,TRBV20-1,CSARSTGLRGYTF
TRBJ2-1,TRBV24-1,CATSDLGQGINEQFF
TRBJ1-5,TRBV20-1,CSAPGTGNQPQHF
TRBJ2-1,TRBV7-6,CASSSAGAPYNDQFF
TRBJ2-1,TRBV27,CPSSHGQGKRNEQFF
TRBJ2-3,TRBV18,CASSPPAQSNTDTQYF
.,TRBV25-1,CASSATALEQYF
TRBJ2-1,TRBV6-5,CASGWGQYNEQFF
TRBJ1-1,TRBV6-2/TRBV6-3,CASSYRQSTEAFF
TRBJ2-7,TRBV20-1,CSARPGNVEQYF
TRBJ2-1,TRBV20-1,CSARDQSGERAYNEQFF
TRBJ2-1,TRBV6-2/TRBV6-3,CASSPTSGGAGEQFF
TRBJ2-2,TRBV10-3,CAIRTATGELFF
TRBJ2-5,TRBV12-3/TRBV12-4,CASSGTGTHLKYF
TRBJ2-7,TRBV4-1,CASSRQLTSGGYEQYF
TRBJ2-7,TRBV6-2/TRBV6-3,CASSYDRGNSYEQYF
TRBJ1-1,TRBV20-1,CSARDARTPRTEAFF
TRBJ1-2,TRBV5-1,CASSLAFKTGNGYTF
TRBJ2-1,TRBV29-1,CSGVEGRNEQFF
TRBJ1-6,TRBV2,CASLRALASPLHF
TRBJ1-1,TRBV28,CAAGAGGHTEAFF
TRBJ1-5,TRBV20-1,CSASGGNDQPQHF